A selection of T cell receptor beta chains follows, all from one sample in a study of T-cell memory formation after mild COVID-19. MiXCR, applied by TCRdb to the 5' RACE reads, yields one record per CDR3 protein. The data show about 110,000 distinct CDR3 sequences, over 15% seen once. Sequenced material: PBMCs or a T cell subset sorted from them (not recorded which). The receptors were sampled from an adult woman who had mild COVID-19 (a few samples of this study predate the infection). Cell type and time point are not known. CDR3s include the opening cysteine and the closing phenylalanine or tryptophan. A D gene is named only where the DNA matches it firmly. Clone size, where shown, is once, few, many, or a class for clones that have expanded.

clone size	J gene	V gene	D gene	CDR3 DNA	CDR3 protein
.	TRBJ1-5	TRBV6-5	.	TGTGCCAGCAGTTACACCGGGAATCAGCCCCAGCATTTT	CASSYTGNQPQHF
.	TRBJ2-7	TRBV7-3	.	TGTGCCAGCAGCCCTATGGACAAGGAGCTTCACGAGCAGTACTTC	CASSPMDKELHEQYF
few	TRBJ2-5	TRBV4-1	TRBD2	TGCGCCAGCAGCCAGTCTAGCGGGGGATCAGGGACCCAGTACTTC	CASSQSSGGSGTQYF
.	TRBJ2-3	TRBV20-1	TRBD2	TGCAGTGCTCCGTTTAGCGGGAGCACCGCCGATACGCAGTATTTT	CSAPFSGSTADTQYF
few	TRBJ2-2	TRBV4-2	.	TGTGCCAGCAGCCAAGTGGGTCCCGGGGGCAATTGGAACACCGGGGAGCTGTTTTTT	CASSQVGPGGNWNTGELFF
.	TRBJ1-2	TRBV4-1	TRBD1	TGCGCCAGCAGCCGAGTCTTGGGACAGGGGGTTGATGGCTACACCTTC	CASSRVLGQGVDGYTF
once	TRBJ1-1	TRBV7-9	.	TGTGCCAGCAGCTTAGGAATGGAAGCTTTCTTT	CASSLGMEAFF
.	TRBJ1-2	TRBV19	.	TGTGCCAGTAGCCTCTCGGGGAAATATGGCTACACCTTC	CASSLSGKYGYTF
.	TRBJ2-5	TRBV20-1	.	TGCAGTGCTAGAGATCATAGGGAGACCCAGTACTTC	CSARDHRETQYF
.	TRBJ2-7	TRBV20-1	TRBD2	TGCAGTGCCGAACCACTTCTAGCGGGGGCCCTCTACGAGCAGTACTTC	CSAEPLLAGALYEQYF
few	TRBJ1-1	TRBV7-9	TRBD1	TGTGCCAGCAGCTTAGAAGCAGGGGGCGTCGACACTGAAGCTTTCTTT	CASSLEAGGVDTEAFF
few	TRBJ2-5	TRBV7-8	.	TGTGCCAGCAGCTTAGATAGGAAATCCCAAGAGACCCAGTACTTC	CASSLDRKSQETQYF
few	TRBJ1-2	TRBV30	TRBD1	TGTGCCTTGACAGGGCCGAACTATGGCTACACCTTC	CALTGPNYGYTF
few	TRBJ2-7	TRBV27	TRBD1	TGTGCCAGCAAAGGGGACAGATCCTACGAGCAGTACTTC	CASKGDRSYEQYF
few	TRBJ1-2	TRBV7-9	TRBD1	TGTGCCAGCAGCTTAGAAATTGGCGGACAGGACCCCTATGGCTACACCTTC	CASSLEIGGQDPYGYTF
.	TRBJ2-7	TRBV4-3	TRBD2	TGCGCCAGCAGCCAAACCCTTTGGGCTAGCGGGAGGTCGACCTACGAGCAGTACTTC	CASSQTLWASGRSTYEQYF
once	TRBJ2-7	TRBV9	TRBD1	TGTGCCAGCAGCGCAGGGGGTAGCGTTTTCTACGAGCAGTACTTC	CASSAGGSVFYEQYF
.	TRBJ1-1	TRBV4-1	.	TGCGCCAGCAGCCAAGATCCAGGGCCGGGGGGACCTAACACTGAAGCTTTCTTT	CASSQDPGPGGPNTEAFF
.	TRBJ2-3	TRBV15	.	TGTGCCACCAGCAGAGTCCAGAACACAGATACGCAGTATTTT	CATSRVQNTDTQYF
.	TRBJ1-4	TRBV5-6	.	TGTGCCAGCAGGACTGACAGACCCACAACTAATGAAAAACTGTTTTTT	CASRTDRPTTNEKLFF
.	TRBJ2-3	TRBV9	.	TGTGCCAGCAGCTCCCCTCGAAGGACAGATACGCAGTATTTT	CASSSPRRTDTQYF
.	TRBJ2-7	TRBV6-5	TRBD2	TGTGCCAGCAGTACTAGCGGGAGCTACTACGAGCAGTACTTC	CASSTSGSYYEQYF
few	TRBJ1-1	TRBV12-3/TRBV12-4	TRBD1	TGTGCCAGCAGTATGGACAGGGGGTATGAGAACACTGAAGCTTTCTTT	CASSMDRGYENTEAFF
few	TRBJ2-1	TRBV20-1	TRBD1	TGCAGTGCTAGAAGCCTCCGGGACAGGGGGCTGAATGAGCAGTTCTTC	CSARSLRDRGLNEQFF
few	TRBJ2-1	TRBV7-9	TRBD2	TGTGCCAGCAGCTTAGTGTACGGGCTAGCGGGATACAATGAGCAGTTCTTC	CASSLVYGLAGYNEQFF